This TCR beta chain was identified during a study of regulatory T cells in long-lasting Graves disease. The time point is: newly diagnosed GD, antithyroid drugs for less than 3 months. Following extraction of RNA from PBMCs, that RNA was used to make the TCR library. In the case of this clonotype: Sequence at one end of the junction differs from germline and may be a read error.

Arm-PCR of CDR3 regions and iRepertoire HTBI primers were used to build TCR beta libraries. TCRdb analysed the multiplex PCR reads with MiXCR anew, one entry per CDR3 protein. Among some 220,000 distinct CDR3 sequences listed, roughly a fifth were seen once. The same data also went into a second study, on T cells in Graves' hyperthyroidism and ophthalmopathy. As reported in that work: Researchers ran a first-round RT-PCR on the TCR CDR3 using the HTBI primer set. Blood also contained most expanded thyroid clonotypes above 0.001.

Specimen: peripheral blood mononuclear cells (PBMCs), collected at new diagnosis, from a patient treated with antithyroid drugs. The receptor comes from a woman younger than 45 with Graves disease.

The CDR3 DNA reads TGTTCCAGCAGTTACAACTGGGGGGCCGAGCAGTACTTC. It translates to CSSSYNWGAEQYF. The chain combines TRBV6-5 with TRBJ2-7, with D perhaps matching TRBD1 or TRBD2 (6 bases each). The CDR3 consists of 13 residues. CDR1 and CDR2 (germline): MNHEY, SVGAGI.